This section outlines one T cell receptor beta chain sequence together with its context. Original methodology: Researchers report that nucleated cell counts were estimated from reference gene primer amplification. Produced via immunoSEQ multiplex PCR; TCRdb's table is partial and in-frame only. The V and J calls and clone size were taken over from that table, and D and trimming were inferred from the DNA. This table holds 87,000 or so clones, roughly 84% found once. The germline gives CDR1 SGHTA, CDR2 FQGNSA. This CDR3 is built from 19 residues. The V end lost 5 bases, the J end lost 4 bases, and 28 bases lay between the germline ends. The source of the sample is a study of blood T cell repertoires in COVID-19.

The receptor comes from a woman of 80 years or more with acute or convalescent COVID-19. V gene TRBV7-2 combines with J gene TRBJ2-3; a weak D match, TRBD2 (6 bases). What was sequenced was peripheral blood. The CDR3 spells CASSHTYGLSGRGADTQYF. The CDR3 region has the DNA TGTGCCAGCAGCCACACTTACGGTCTTTCGGGGCGGGGTGCAGATACGCAGTATTTT. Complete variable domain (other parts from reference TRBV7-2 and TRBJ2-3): GAGVSQSPSNKVTEKGKDVELRCDPISGHTALYWYRQSLGQGLEFLIYFQGNSAPDKSGLPSDRFSAERTGGSVSTLTIQRTQQEDSAVYLCASSHTYGLSGRGADTQYFGPGTRLTVL.